Shown below are 13 T cell receptor beta chains from a single sample sequenced in a study of beta chain features in type 1 diabetes. Every bit of the isolated RNA underwent reverse transcription, so sequencing read expressed TCRB transcripts. Clones were sequenced by immunoSEQ multiplex PCR, and TCRdb holds only the in-frame ones, with some missing. This table holds about 450,000 clones, approximately 10% found once. Sequencing was performed on naive CD4+ T cells from blood. The source is a woman aged 18-30 years in good health.

The chain is built from TRBV19 and TRBJ1-2; D is undetermined. Germline loops: CDR1 LNHDA, CDR2 SQIVND (reference sequence). V was shortened by 8 bases and J by 5 bases, with 3 bases between the two germline ends. CDR3 length: 9 residues. CDR3: CASCYGYTF. CDR3 in DNA: TGTGCCAGTTGTTATGGCTACACCTTC.

In this sample, this clone turned up a few times. This sequence joins TRBV2 and TRBJ2-3, with 14 bases that match TRBD2. This CDR3 comprises 17 residues. V lost 0 bases, J lost 5 bases, and 4 bases stayed unmatched. From germline, CDR1 is SNHLY and CDR2 FYNNEI. CDR3 residues: CASSEARLAGGLDTQYF. The CDR3 bases are TGTGCCAGCAGTGAAGCCAGACTAGCGGGAGGGCTAGATACGCAGTATTTT.

This clone was found a few times. This chain uses TRBV20-1 with TRBJ2-5; no clear D gene. CDR3 length: 11 residues. The germline CDR1 and CDR2 sequences are DFQATT and SNEGSKA (reference sequence). V was pared by 2 bases and J by 3 bases, with 4 bases between. In DNA, the CDR3 is TGCAGTGCTAGATCTAAAGAGACCCAGTACTTC. Translation: CSARSKETQYF.

V gene TRBV7-8 combines with J gene TRBJ2-1; the match to TRBD1 covers 10 bases. V lost 4 bases and J lost 6; bases outside the gene matches: 6. Germline CDR1 is SGHVS and CDR2 is FQNEAQ. The CDR3 sequence is 15 residues long. For the CDR3, the DNA is TGTGCCAGCAGCTATGCCGGGACAGGGGTCAATGAGCAGTTCTTC. Its protein is CASSYAGTGVNEQFF.

The chain carries TRBV10-3 and TRBJ2-1, with TRBD1 identical over 9 bases. J was trimmed by 8 bases and V by 2 bases; bases with no gene match: 4. CDR1 is ENHRY, CDR2 SYGVKD, per germline. CDR3 length: 14 amino acids. CDR3 loop: CAISERDRVDEQFF. In nucleotides, the CDR3 is TGTGCCATCAGTGAGAGGGACAGGGTCGATGAGCAGTTCTTC.

The chain employs TRBV6-6 and TRBJ2-7; unclear D gene. Germline V gene lookup returns CDR1 MNHNY and CDR2 SVGAGI (reference sequence). Trimming removed 0 bases from V and 6 bases from J, with 9 bases in between. There are 13 residues in the CDR3. CDR3 loop: CASSYSTLREQYF. CDR3 DNA sequence: TGTGCCAGCAGTTACTCCACCCTTCGCGAGCAGTACTTC.

The chain employs TRBV5-6 and TRBJ2-1, with D possibly matching TRBD2 (6 bases). Germline-derived CDR1 and CDR2 are SGHDT and YYEEEE. Trimming removed 4 bases at V and 5 bases at J, with 10 bases between. The length of the CDR3 is 13 residues. CDR3 protein: CASSGGPHNEQFF. For the CDR3, the DNA is TGTGCCAGCAGCGGAGGGCCACACAATGAGCAGTTCTTC.

V and J are TRBV29-1 and TRBJ1-3; no definite D call. Germline V gene data show CDR1 as SQVTM and CDR2 as ANQGSEA. This CDR3 is built from 13 residues. V shed 5 bases and J shed 0 bases, with 8 bases lying between them. Written as DNA, the CDR3 is TGCAGCGTTCGGCAGAGCTCTGGAAACACCATATATTTT. It encodes CSVRQSSGNTIYF.

This sequence joins TRBV29-1 and TRBJ2-5; possibly TRBD1 for D (5 bases). In germline, CDR1 is SQVTM, CDR2 ANQGSEA. This CDR3 has 13 amino acids. The CDR3 loop reads CSARRQTQETQYF. CDR3 in DNA: TGCAGTGCCAGGAGACAGACCCAAGAGACCCAGTACTTC.

The table lists this clone with a few counts. The chain is built from TRBV7-3 and TRBJ2-5; 7 bases are shared with TRBD1. Germline V lookup: CDR1 SGHTA, CDR2 FQGTGA. The CDR3 has 14 amino acids. V was pared by 2 bases and J by 4 bases, with 4 bases of the junction left unmatched. The DNA for the CDR3 is TGTGCCAGCAGCTTAGCCGGGACAGCAGAGACCCAGTACTTC. Protein: CASSLAGTAETQYF.

This chain uses TRBV5-6 with TRBJ1-2; TRBD1 is a possible D gene (6 bases). Germline V gene data show CDR1 as SGHDT and CDR2 as YYEEEE. This CDR3 is 14 amino acids long. Trimming took 5 bases from V and 2 from J, leaving 13 bases between them. The CDR3 reads CASRTPQGNYGYTF. The CDR3 DNA reads TGTGCCAGCAGGACCCCACAGGGAAACTATGGCTACACCTTC. Using reference TRBV5-6 and TRBJ1-2 for the parts outside the CDR3, the full variable domain is DAGVTQSPTHLIKTRGQQVTLRCSPKSGHDTVSWYQQALGQGPQFIFQYYEEEERQRGNFPDRFSGHQFPNYSSELNVNALLLGDSALYLCASRTPQGNYGYTFGSGTRLTVV.

This sequence joins TRBV29-1 and TRBJ2-1, with D tentatively TRBD2 (5 bases). Germline CDR1 SQVTM, CDR2 ANQGSEA. With 6 bases removed from V and 3 bases from J, the gap between germline ends came to 18 bases. This CDR3 has 15 residues. In DNA form, the CDR3 reads TGCAGCGTGCAAAGGGATAGCGCCTACTACAATGAGCAGTTCTTC. As protein: CSVQRDSAYYNEQFF.

The sample holds a few counts of this clone. CDR3 residues: CASSLAGLASDTQYF. The CDR3 DNA reads TGTGCCAGCAGTTTAGCGGGACTAGCCTCAGATACGCAGTATTTT. The chain recombines TRBV28 with TRBJ2-3; 9 nucleotides agree with TRBD2. The CDR3 is 15 amino acids. J lost 4 bases, V lost 2 bases, and 4 bases had no gene match. Looked up from germline, CDR1 is MDHEN and CDR2 is SYDVKM.